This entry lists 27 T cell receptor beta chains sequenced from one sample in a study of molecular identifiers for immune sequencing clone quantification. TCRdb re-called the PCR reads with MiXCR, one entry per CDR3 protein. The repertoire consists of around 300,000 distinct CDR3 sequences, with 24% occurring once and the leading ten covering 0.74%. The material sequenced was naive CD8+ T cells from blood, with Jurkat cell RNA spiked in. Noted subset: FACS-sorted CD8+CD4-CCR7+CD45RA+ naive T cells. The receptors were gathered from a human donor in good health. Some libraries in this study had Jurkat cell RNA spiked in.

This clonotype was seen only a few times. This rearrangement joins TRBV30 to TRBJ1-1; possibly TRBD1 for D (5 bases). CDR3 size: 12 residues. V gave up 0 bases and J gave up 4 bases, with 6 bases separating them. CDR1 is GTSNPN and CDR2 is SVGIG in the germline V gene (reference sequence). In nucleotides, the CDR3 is TGTGCCTGGAGTGTTGGGGGCACTGAAGCTTTCTTT. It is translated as CAWSVGGTEAFF.

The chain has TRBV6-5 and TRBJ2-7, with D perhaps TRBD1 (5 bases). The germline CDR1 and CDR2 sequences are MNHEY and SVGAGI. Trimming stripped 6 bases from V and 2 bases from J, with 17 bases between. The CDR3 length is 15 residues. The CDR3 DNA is TGTGCCAGCAGCCCTACAGTGGTGGGGCCCTACGAGCAGTACTTC. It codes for CASSPTVVGPYEQYF.

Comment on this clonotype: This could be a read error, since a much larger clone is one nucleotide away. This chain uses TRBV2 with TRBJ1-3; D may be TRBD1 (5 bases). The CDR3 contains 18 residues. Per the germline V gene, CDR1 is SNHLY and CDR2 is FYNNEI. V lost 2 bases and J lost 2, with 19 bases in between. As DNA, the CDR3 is TGTGCCAGCAGTGAAATTTTTGGGACCTGGGGCACTGGAAACACCATATATTTT. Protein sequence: CASSEIFGTWGTGNTIYF.

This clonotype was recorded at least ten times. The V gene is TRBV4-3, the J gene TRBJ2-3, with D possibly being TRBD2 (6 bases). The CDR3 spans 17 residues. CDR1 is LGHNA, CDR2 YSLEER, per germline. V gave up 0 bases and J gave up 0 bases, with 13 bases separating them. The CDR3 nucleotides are TGCGCCAGCAGCCAAGATTATAGGACTACTAGCACAGATACGCAGTATTTT. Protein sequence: CASSQDYRTTSTDTQYF.

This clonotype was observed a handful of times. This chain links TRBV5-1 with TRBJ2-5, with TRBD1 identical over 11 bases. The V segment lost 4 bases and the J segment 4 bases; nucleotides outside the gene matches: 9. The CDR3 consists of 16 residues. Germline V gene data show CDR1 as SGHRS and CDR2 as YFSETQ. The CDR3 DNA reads TGCGCCAGCAGCGTGGGACAGGGGGGTTTGGGAGAGACCCAGTACTTC. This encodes CASSVGQGGLGETQYF.

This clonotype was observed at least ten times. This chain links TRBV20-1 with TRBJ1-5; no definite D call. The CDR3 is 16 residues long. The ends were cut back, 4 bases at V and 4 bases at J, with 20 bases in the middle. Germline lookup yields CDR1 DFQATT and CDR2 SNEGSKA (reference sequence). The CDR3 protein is CSATQVVDATNQPQHF. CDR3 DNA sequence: TGCAGTGCTACCCAAGTCGTGGACGCGACGAATCAGCCCCAGCATTTT.

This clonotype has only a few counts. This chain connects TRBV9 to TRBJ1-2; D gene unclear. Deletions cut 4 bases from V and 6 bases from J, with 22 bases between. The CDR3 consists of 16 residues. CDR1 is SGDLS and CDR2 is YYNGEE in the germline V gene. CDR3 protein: CASSSRGGSRRNGYTF. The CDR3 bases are TGTGCCAGCAGCTCCCGGGGAGGATCACGAAGGAATGGCTACACCTTC.

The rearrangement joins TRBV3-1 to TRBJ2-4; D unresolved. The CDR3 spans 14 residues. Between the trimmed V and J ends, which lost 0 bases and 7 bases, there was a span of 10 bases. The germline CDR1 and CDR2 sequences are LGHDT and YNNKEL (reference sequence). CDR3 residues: CASSQDVSWNIQYF. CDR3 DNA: TGTGCCAGCAGCCAAGATGTTTCGTGGAACATTCAGTACTTC.

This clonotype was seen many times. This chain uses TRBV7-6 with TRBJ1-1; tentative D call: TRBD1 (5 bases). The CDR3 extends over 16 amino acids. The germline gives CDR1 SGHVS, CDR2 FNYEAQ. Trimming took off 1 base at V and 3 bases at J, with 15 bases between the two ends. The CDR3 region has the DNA TGTGCCAGCAGCTTAGTGGCCAGGGCCGGGGACACTGAAGCTTTCTTT. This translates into CASSLVARAGDTEAFF. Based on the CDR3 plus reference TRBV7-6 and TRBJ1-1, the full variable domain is GAGVSQSPRYKVTKRGQDVALRCDPISGHVSLYWYRQALGQGPEFLTYFNYEAQQDKSGLPNDRFSAERPEGSISTLTIQRTEQRDSAMYRCASSLVARAGDTEAFFGQGTRLTVV.

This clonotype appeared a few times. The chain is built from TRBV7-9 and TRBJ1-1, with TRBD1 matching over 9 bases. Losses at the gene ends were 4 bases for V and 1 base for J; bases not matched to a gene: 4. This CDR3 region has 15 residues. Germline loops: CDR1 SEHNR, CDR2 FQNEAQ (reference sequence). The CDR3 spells CASSSNRGPNTEAFF. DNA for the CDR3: TGTGCCAGCAGCTCAAACAGGGGGCCGAACACTGAAGCTTTCTTT.

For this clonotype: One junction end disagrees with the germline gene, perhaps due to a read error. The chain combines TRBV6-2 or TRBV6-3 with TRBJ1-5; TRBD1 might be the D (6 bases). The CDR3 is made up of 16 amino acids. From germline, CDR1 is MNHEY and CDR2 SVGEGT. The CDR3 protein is CASSRAGADYNQPPHF. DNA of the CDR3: TGTGCCAGCAGCAGGGCGGGGGCTGATTACAATCAGCCCCCGCATTTT.

The CDR3 nucleotides are TGTGCCAGCAGTTTATCGACCAAATACAATGAGCAGTTCTTC. Translating gives CASSLSTKYNEQFF. V gene TRBV27 combines with J gene TRBJ2-1, with D hard to call. Germline-derived CDR1 and CDR2 are MNHEY and SMNVEV (reference sequence). V shed 0 bases and J shed 4 bases, with 7 bases lying between them. This CDR3 has 14 residues.

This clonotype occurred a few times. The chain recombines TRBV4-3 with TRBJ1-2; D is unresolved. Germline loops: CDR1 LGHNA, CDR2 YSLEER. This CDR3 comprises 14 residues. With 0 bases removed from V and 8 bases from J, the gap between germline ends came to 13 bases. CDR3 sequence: CASSQDIAVAGYTF. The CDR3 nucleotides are TGCGCCAGCAGCCAAGATATAGCAGTAGCCGGCTACACCTTC.

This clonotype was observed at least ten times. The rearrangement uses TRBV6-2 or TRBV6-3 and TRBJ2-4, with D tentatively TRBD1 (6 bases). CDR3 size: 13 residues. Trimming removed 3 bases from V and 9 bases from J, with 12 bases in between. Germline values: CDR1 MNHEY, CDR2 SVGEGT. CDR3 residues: CASSYLQGVIQYF. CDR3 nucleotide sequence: TGTGCCAGCAGTTATTTACAGGGAGTCATTCAGTACTTC.

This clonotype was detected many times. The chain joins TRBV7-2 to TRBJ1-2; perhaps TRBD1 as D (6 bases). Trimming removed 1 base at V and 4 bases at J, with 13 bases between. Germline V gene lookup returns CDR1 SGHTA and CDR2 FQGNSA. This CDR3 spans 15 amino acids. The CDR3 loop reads CASSLVQGLVYGYTF. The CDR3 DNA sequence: TGTGCCAGCAGCTTAGTACAGGGCTTGGTCTATGGCTACACCTTC.

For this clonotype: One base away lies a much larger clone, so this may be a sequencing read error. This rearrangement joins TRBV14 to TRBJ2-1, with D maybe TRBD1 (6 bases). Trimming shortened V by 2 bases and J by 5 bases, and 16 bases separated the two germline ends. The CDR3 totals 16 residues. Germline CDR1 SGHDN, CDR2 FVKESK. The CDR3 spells CASSQRGQGPHNEQFF. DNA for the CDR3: TGTGCCAGCAGCCAACGTGGGCAGGGGCCTCACAATGAGCAGTTCTTC.

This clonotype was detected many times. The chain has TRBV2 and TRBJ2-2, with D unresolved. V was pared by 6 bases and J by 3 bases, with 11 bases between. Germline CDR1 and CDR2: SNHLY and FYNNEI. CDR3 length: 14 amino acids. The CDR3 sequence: CASSSWADTGELFF. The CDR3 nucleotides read TGTGCCAGCAGCTCCTGGGCCGACACCGGGGAGCTGTTTTTT.

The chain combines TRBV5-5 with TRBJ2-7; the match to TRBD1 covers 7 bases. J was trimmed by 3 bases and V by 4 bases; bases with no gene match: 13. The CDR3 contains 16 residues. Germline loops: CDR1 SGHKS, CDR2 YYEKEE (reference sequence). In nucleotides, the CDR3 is TGTGCCAGCAGCGCGGACAGGAGCTCTATTGGCTACGAGCAGTACTTC. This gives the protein CASSADRSSIGYEQYF.

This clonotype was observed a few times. The CDR3 bases are TGTGCCAGCAGTTCAAGGGGGCCGAGCTCCTACGAGCAGTACTTC. Protein product: CASSSRGPSSYEQYF. The chain links TRBV7-9 to TRBJ2-7; 7 bases line up with TRBD1. The CDR3 is made up of 15 amino acids. Looked up from germline, CDR1 is SEHNR and CDR2 is FQNEAQ (reference sequence). The J segment lost 0 bases and the V segment lost 6 bases, leaving 8 bases of the junction unmatched.

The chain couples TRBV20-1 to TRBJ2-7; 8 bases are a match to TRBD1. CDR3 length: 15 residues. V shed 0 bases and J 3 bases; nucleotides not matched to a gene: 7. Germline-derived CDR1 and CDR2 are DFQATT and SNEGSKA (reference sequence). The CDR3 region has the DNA TGCAGTGCTAGAGATCTCAGGGGGCTGGACTACGAGCAGTACTTC. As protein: CSARDLRGLDYEQYF.

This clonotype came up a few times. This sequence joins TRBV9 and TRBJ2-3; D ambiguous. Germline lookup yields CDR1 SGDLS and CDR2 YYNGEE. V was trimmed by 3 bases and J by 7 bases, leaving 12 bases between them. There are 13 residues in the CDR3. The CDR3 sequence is CASSGSFSNTQYF. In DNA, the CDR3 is TGTGCCAGCAGCGGATCTTTTTCGAATACGCAGTATTTT.

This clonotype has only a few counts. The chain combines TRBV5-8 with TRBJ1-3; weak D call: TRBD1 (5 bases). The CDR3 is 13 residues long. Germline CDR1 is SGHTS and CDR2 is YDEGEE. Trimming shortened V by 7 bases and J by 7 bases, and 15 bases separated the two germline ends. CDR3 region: CASRQPTWNTIYF. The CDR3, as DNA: TGTGCCAGCCGACAGCCAACCTGGAACACCATATATTTT.

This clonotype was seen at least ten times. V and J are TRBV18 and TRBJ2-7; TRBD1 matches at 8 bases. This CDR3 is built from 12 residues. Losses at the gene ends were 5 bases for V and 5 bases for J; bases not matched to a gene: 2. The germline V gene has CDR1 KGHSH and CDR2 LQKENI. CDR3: CASSETGDEQYF. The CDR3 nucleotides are TGTGCCAGCTCAGAGACAGGGGACGAGCAGTACTTC. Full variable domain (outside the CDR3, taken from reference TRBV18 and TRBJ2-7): NAGVMQNPRHLVRRRGQEARLRCSPMKGHSHVYWYRQLPEEGLKFMVYLQKENIIDESGMPKERFSAEFPKEGPSILRIQQVVRGDSAAYFCASSETGDEQYFGPGTRLTVT.

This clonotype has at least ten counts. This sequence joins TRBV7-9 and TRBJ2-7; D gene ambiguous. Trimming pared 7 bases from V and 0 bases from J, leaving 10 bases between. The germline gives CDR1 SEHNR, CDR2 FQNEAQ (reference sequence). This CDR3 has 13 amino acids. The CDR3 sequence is CASTLGISYEQYF. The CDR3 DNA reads TGTGCCAGCACGCTTGGAATCTCCTACGAGCAGTACTTC.

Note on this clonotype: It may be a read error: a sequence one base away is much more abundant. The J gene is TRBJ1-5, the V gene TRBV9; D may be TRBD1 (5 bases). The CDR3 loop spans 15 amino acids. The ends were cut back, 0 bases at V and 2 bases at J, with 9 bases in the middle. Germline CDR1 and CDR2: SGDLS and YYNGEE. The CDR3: CASSVGPGRNQPQHF. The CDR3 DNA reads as TGTGCCAGCAGCGTAGGTCCGGGGCGCAATCAGCCCCAGCATTTT.

The CDR3: CASSLVMASGGAHETQYF. In nucleotides, the CDR3 is TGTGCCAGCAGCTTAGTGATGGCTAGCGGGGGGGCCCACGAGACCCAGTACTTC. The chain joins TRBV7-7 to TRBJ2-5, with 12 positions matching TRBD2. The junction had 11 bases not matched to a gene; V was cut back by 1 base and J by 5 bases. Germline V lookup: CDR1 SSHAT, CDR2 FNYEAQ (reference sequence). The CDR3 consists of 18 residues.

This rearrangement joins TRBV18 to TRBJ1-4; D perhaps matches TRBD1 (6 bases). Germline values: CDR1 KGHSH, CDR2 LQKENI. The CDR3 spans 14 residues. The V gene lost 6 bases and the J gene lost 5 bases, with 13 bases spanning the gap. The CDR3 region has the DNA TGTGCCAGCTCGCAAGCGGGGGGCAATGAAAAACTGTTTTTT. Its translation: CASSQAGGNEKLFF.